A single sample is the source of the 17 T cell receptor beta chains below, sequenced in a study of T cells in Graves' hyperthyroidism and ophthalmopathy. What was amplified from RNA transcripts were TCR beta CDR3 regions. The HTBI primer set served for first-round RT-PCR of the TCR CDR3. TCRdb re-analysed the multiplex PCR reads in MiXCR, keeping a single row per CDR3 protein. The sample consists of around 620,000 distinct CDR3 sequences, roughly 50% of them appearing once. The material sequenced was peripheral blood or thyroid tissue (not recorded which). Receptor source: an adult woman with Graves' disease, either hyperthyroidism or ophthalmopathy (not recorded which).

In its sample, this clonotype was seen many times. V gene TRBV5-4 combines with J gene TRBJ2-7; D may be TRBD1 or TRBD2 (6 bases each). The germline gives CDR1 SGHNT, CDR2 YYREEE (reference sequence). CDR3 length: 15 residues. Trimming stripped 3 bases from V and 5 bases from J, with 18 bases between. This chain's CDR3 is CASSSRGPFVHEQYF. CDR3 coding DNA: TGTGCCAGCAGCTCACGGGGGCCCTTCGTGCACGAGCAGTACTTC.

The rearrangement links TRBV7-9 to TRBJ2-3, with D maybe TRBD1 (7 bases). This CDR3 has 14 amino acids. Germline lookup yields CDR1 SEHNR and CDR2 FQNEAQ (reference sequence). Trimming removed 3 bases from V and 6 bases from J, with 13 bases in between. CDR3 coding DNA: TGTGCCAGCAGCTTGGAGGGGGCGGGGGATACGCAGTATTTT. It encodes CASSLEGAGDTQYF. The entire variable domain, with the rest obtained from reference TRBV7-9 and TRBJ2-3, is as follows: DTGVSQNPRHKITKRGQNVTFRCDPISEHNRLYWYRQTLGQGPEFLTYFQNEAQLEKSRLLSDRFSAERPKGSFSTLEIQRTEQGDSAMYLCASSLEGAGDTQYFGPGTRLTVL.

Remarks on this clonotype: A read error may account for a junction end that differs from germline. The chain joins TRBV10-2 to TRBJ1-1; 7 bases map to TRBD1. Germline assignment: CDR1 WSHSY and CDR2 SAAADI. The length of the CDR3 is 16 residues. CDR3 protein: CASSPTGQLPRTEAFF. CDR3 bases: TGTGCCAGCAGTCCGACGGGACAGTTGCCTCGCACTGAAGCTTTCTTT.

J is TRBJ1-1 and V is TRBV30; 7 positions match TRBD1. Trimming took 5 bases from V and 10 from J; bases not matched to a gene: 10. CDR1 and CDR2 from the germline V gene are GTSNPN and SVGIG (reference sequence). The CDR3 is 12 residues long. The CDR3 nucleotides are TGTGCCTGGTCACAGGGACAGAGGGGAGCTTTCTTT. Translated: CAWSQGQRGAFF.

This chain links TRBV29-1 with TRBJ2-7; D may be TRBD1 (6 bases). Per the germline V gene, CDR1 is SQVTM and CDR2 is ANQGSEA. Trimming removed 7 bases from V and 6 bases from J, with 16 bases in between. The CDR3 extends over 12 amino acids. As DNA, the CDR3 is TGCAGCGCCCGGGACACCTGGGGCGAGCAGTACTTC. Its protein is CSARDTWGEQYF.

Worth noting for this clonotype: An end of the junction differs from the germline gene, which may be a read error. The chain recombines TRBV7-9 with TRBJ2-7, with 8 positions matching TRBD2. The CDR3 loop spans 13 amino acids. CDR1 SEHNR and CDR2 FQNEAQ come from the germline V gene (reference sequence). The CDR3 sequence: CASGSGRAYDQYF. In DNA, the CDR3 is TGTGCCAGCGGCTCCGGGAGGGCCTACGATCAGTACTTC.

This clonotype was observed a handful of times. The chain couples TRBV10-3 to TRBJ2-7; possibly TRBD2 for D (6 bases). Trimming shortened V by 2 bases and J by 5 bases, and 22 bases separated the two germline ends. The CDR3 has 17 residues. The germline V gene has CDR1 ENHRY and CDR2 SYGVKD. The CDR3 sequence is CAISERRVWQGRDEQYF. For the CDR3, the DNA is TGTGCCATCAGTGAGAGGAGGGTTTGGCAGGGACGGGACGAGCAGTACTTC.

The chain uses TRBV11-2 and TRBJ1-5; maybe TRBD1 (6 bases). V shed 6 bases and J shed 7 bases, with 16 bases lying between them. The germline CDR1 and CDR2 sequences are SGHAT and FQNNGV. The CDR3 spans 14 residues. The CDR3 sequence is CASSPGAGQQPQHF. In DNA, the CDR3 is TGTGCCAGCAGTCCAGGGGCAGGGCAGCAGCCCCAGCATTTT.

This chain connects TRBV9 to TRBJ2-1; the D gene could be TRBD1 or TRBD2 (6 bases each). The V and J ends lost 4 bases and 4 bases respectively, with 15 bases between them. Germline V CDR1 and CDR2: SGDLS, YYNGEE. This CDR3 has 15 amino acids. The DNA of the CDR3 is TGTGCCAGCAGCCAACCGAGGGGGACTTACAATGAGCAGTTCTTC. This sequence encodes CASSQPRGTYNEQFF. Full variable domain (rest looked up from reference TRBV9 and TRBJ2-1): DSGVTQTPKHLITATGQRVTLRCSPRSGDLSVYWYQQSLDQGLQFLIQYYNGEERAKGNILERFSAQQFPDLHSELNLSSLELGDSALYFCASSQPRGTYNEQFFGPGTRLTVL.

The table lists this clonotype with many counts. The rearrangement links TRBV25-1 to TRBJ2-7, with a possible D match to TRBD2 (6 bases). The CDR3 consists of 14 residues. In germline, CDR1 is MGHDK, CDR2 SYGVNS. V was shortened by 3 bases and J by 7 bases, with 16 bases between the two germline ends. The CDR3 DNA reads TGTGCCAGCAGTGAGGCTAGCGAGGTGGGTGAGCAGTACTTC. Amino acid sequence: CASSEASEVGEQYF.

This clonotype was counted many times. The chain employs TRBV7-2 and TRBJ1-4; tentative D call: TRBD1 (5 bases). The germline V and J ends were trimmed by 5 bases and 8 bases, with 18 bases remaining between them. The CDR3 is made up of 15 amino acids. The V gene's germline CDR1 is SGHTA and CDR2 FQGNSA. The chain's CDR3 is CASSLLPGTSEKLFF. For the CDR3, the DNA is TGTGCCAGCAGCCTCCTCCCAGGGACGAGCGAAAAACTGTTTTTT.

This clonotype occurred many times. The chain recombines TRBV12-3 or TRBV12-4 with TRBJ1-1, with D possibly matching TRBD1 (6 bases). The CDR3 length is 13 residues. V lost 8 bases to trimming and J lost 2 bases, with 12 bases between them. CDR3 amino acids: CASGPRGNTEAFF. CDR3 nucleotides: TGTGCCAGCGGACCCAGGGGAAACACTGAAGCTTTCTTT.

A remark on this clonotype: An end of the junction differs from the germline gene, which may be a read error. The chain links TRBV20-1 to TRBJ1-2; D ambiguous. This CDR3 spans 8 amino acids. CDR1 and CDR2 (germline): DFQATT, SNEGSKA (reference sequence). The CDR3 reads CSAKERAF. The CDR3, as DNA: TGCAGTGCTAAAGAGAGGGCCTTC.

This clonotype has at least ten counts. The gene calls are TRBV4-1 and TRBJ1-5; D is perhaps TRBD1 (5 bases). Per the germline V gene, CDR1 is MGHRA and CDR2 is YSYEKL. CDR3 length equals 17 residues. Trimming shortened V by 1 base and J by 7 bases, and 20 bases separated the two germline ends. CDR3 nucleotides: TGCGCCAGCAGCCAAGGAACAGGCGCAGGGCCGAGGCAGCCCCAGCATTTT. Translating it yields CASSQGTGAGPRQPQHF.

This clonotype was counted many times. The rearrangement links TRBV5-6 to TRBJ1-2; a weak D match, TRBD1 (6 bases). The CDR3 sequence is 14 residues long. Germline CDR1 SGHDT, CDR2 YYEEEE. The ends were cut back, 0 bases at V and 5 bases at J, with 11 bases in the middle. CDR3 sequence reads: CASSLVSGVYGYTF. CDR3 DNA: TGTGCCAGCAGCTTGGTCTCAGGGGTTTATGGCTACACCTTC.

This clonotype was counted ten times or more. The gene calls are TRBV13 and TRBJ2-7; D is perhaps TRBD2 (5 bases). Germline V gives CDR1 PRHDT, CDR2 FYEKMQ (reference sequence). CDR3 length equals 13 residues. Between the trimmed V and J ends, which lost 5 bases and 1 base, there was a span of 9 bases. The CDR3, as DNA: TGTGCCAGCAGCAGCGGAATGTCCTACGAGCAGTACTTC. Protein sequence: CASSSGMSYEQYF.

V gene TRBV15 combines with J gene TRBJ1-2; tentatively, D is TRBD1 (5 bases). Germline V gene lookup returns CDR1 LNHNV and CDR2 YYDKDF (reference sequence). This CDR3 is built from 15 residues. V was cut by 4 bases and J by 4 bases, with 16 bases left in between. The CDR3 loop is CATSTGRGGAYGYTF. The CDR3 bases are TGTGCCACCAGCACCGGGAGGGGAGGGGCCTATGGCTACACCTTC. The variable domain in full, completed from reference TRBV15 and TRBJ1-2, reads DAMVIQNPRYQVTQFGKPVTLSCSQTLNHNVMYWYQQKSSQAPKLLFHYYDKDFNNEADTPDNFQSRRPNTSFCFLDIRSPGLGDTAMYLCATSTGRGGAYGYTFGSGTRLTVV.